The rows below give T cell receptor beta chains drawn from one sample of a study of T cell changes during pregnancy in multiple sclerosis. Measured with immunoSEQ multiplex PCR; TCRdb has only the in-frame clones, and not every one. The sample lists roughly 60,000 clones; about 91% were seen once. The material was CD4+ T cells from peripheral blood mononuclear cells, obtained in the first trimester of pregnancy. Every receptor here comes from a female donor with multiple sclerosis, enrolled in a pregnancy study. The CDR3 runs from the conserved cysteine through the conserved F or W. A D gene is named only where the DNA matches it firmly. Rows may omit the clone size; those that give it use once, few, many or a size class.

V	size	J	D	DNA	CDR3
TRBV27	NA	TRBJ2-5	NA	TGTGCCAGCAGTCTCCGCGCGGCCATATCCCAAGAGACCCAGTACTTC	CASSLRAAISQETQYF
TRBV5-4	NA	TRBJ2-2	TRBD2	TGTGCCAGCAGTTTGGGGGGACTAGCCCGCACCGGGGAGCTGTTTTTT	CASSLGGLARTGELFF
TRBV9	once	TRBJ2-1	TRBD2	TGTGCCAGCAGCGTAGCCCCGGGACTAGCGGGGGGCCAGGATGAGCAGTTCTTC	CASSVAPGLAGGQDEQFF
TRBV9	NA	TRBJ2-7	NA	TGTGCCAGCAGCGTAGACTTAGGGACAACCTACGAGCAGTACTTC	CASSVDLGTTYEQYF
TRBV23-1	NA	TRBJ2-2	NA	TGCGCCAGCAGTCAATCGCTACCCCGTCTGGACACCGGGGAGCTGTTTTTT	CASSQSLPRLDTGELFF
TRBV5-1	NA	TRBJ2-5	NA	TGCGCCAGCAGCTTGGGTTCTTCGGGACAAGGAAAAGAGACCCAGTACTTC	CASSLGSSGQGKETQYF
TRBV6-6	NA	TRBJ1-1	NA	TGTGCCAGCAGTTACTTTGTGGGGGGTTGGGCTGAAGCTTTCTTT	CASSYFVGGWAEAFF
TRBV6-5	NA	TRBJ1-2	NA	TGTGCCAGCAGGAGGCAGGGAGGGGAACGCTACACCTTC	CASRRQGGERYTF
TRBV18	NA	TRBJ2-1	TRBD1	TGTGCCAGCTCATCCCGGGACAGGGCCGATGAGCAGTTCTTC	CASSSRDRADEQFF
TRBV6-6	NA	TRBJ1-4	NA	TGTGCCAGCAGTGGGCCCAATGAAAAACTGTTTTTT	CASSGPNEKLFF
TRBV29-1	NA	TRBJ2-7	TRBD1	TGCAGCGCCTATCAGGACAGGGGCTACGAGCAGTACTTC	CSAYQDRGYEQYF
TRBV11-2	once	TRBJ2-5	TRBD1	TGTGCCAGCAGCCCTAGGGGGACAGTCTCGTACTTC	CASSPRGTVSYF
TRBV29-1	NA	TRBJ2-4	NA	TGCAGCGGATGGGACTTTGGCAAAAACATTCAGTACTTC	CSGWDFGKNIQYF
TRBV29-1	NA	TRBJ2-5	NA	TGCAGCGTTGGTACCGCGGGGGCCCAAGAGACCCAGTACTTC	CSVGTAGAQETQYF
TRBV7-2	once	TRBJ2-7	TRBD2	TGTGCCAGCAGCCCTCTAGCGGGGGGCAGGGGCGAGCAGTACTTC	CASSPLAGGRGEQYF
TRBV6-4	NA	TRBJ2-3	TRBD2	TGTGCCAGCAGTGAGGCTAGCGGGGGGGCCGCTGATACGCAGTATTTT	CASSEASGGAADTQYF
TRBV11-2	NA	TRBJ2-6	NA	TGTGCCAGCAGCTTTATCGGGTCTGGGGCCAACGTCCTGACTTTC	CASSFIGSGANVLTF
TRBV9	NA	TRBJ2-5	NA	TGTGCCAGCAGCCCTCAACTAGGTTTCCAAGAGACCCAGTACTTC	CASSPQLGFQETQYF
TRBV19	NA	TRBJ1-5	NA	TGTGCCAGTAGCAATGACAGGAGTCAGCCCCAGCATTTT	CASSNDRSQPQHF
TRBV7-3	NA	TRBJ2-5	TRBD2	TGTGCCAGCAGCCCCGGGACTAGAGTTTTTTCTACGGAGACCCAGTACTTC	CASSPGTRVFSTETQYF
TRBV2	NA	TRBJ2-1	TRBD1	TGTGCCAGCAGCTGGATCCCGGGACAGGGGCGGCCCTACAATGAGCAGTTCTTC	CASSWIPGQGRPYNEQFF
TRBV4-2	NA	TRBJ2-7	TRBD1	TGTGCCAGCAGCGGACAGGGGGCAGGGTCCTACGAGCAGTACTTC	CASSGQGAGSYEQYF
TRBV7-2	NA	TRBJ1-3	NA	TGTGCCAGCAGCTACCGGGTCGGAAACACCATATATTTT	CASSYRVGNTIYF
TRBV7-9	NA	TRBJ2-7	TRBD2	TGTGCCAGCAGCTTAGGATTGGGAGGGATCGAGCAGTACTTC	CASSLGLGGIEQYF
TRBV4-1	medium-sized	TRBJ1-6	NA	TGCGCCAGCAGCCAGACAGACATGGGGCTCAGTAAATCACCCCTCCACTTT	CASSQTDMGLSKSPLHF
TRBV7-2	NA	TRBJ2-3	NA	TGTGCCAGCAGCTTGGTTGGAATTGAGGGCCCCGCAGATACGCAGTATTTT	CASSLVGIEGPADTQYF
TRBV5-1	few	TRBJ2-7	TRBD1	TGCGCCAGCAGCGATGGTCCGGGACAGGGGGCCTACGAGCAGTACTTC	CASSDGPGQGAYEQYF
TRBV20-1	NA	TRBJ1-2	NA	TGCAGTGCTAGAGATCTTGGCTACACCTTC	CSARDLGYTF
TRBV5-4	NA	TRBJ1-1	NA	TGTGCCAGCAGCTTAACCCCCCCGCAGGCTGTCACTGAAGCTTTCTTT	CASSLTPPQAVTEAFF
TRBV4-1	few	TRBJ1-2	TRBD1	TGCGCCAGCAGCCACGGGACAGGGAGAGGCTACACCTTC	CASSHGTGRGYTF
TRBV7-2	NA	TRBJ2-2	TRBD2	TGTGCCAGCAGCCTAGGGACTAGCGGGGGGGTGGGCACCGGGGAGCTGTTTTTT	CASSLGTSGGVGTGELFF
TRBV6-1	NA	TRBJ2-5	TRBD2	TGTGCCAGCAGCCCCCTAGCGGGGGGGCAAGAGACCCAGTACTTC	CASSPLAGGQETQYF
TRBV6-6	NA	TRBJ2-5	TRBD2	TGTGCCAGCAGTTACGGACTAGCGCAAGAGACCCAGTACTTC	CASSYGLAQETQYF
TRBV7-2	once	TRBJ1-4	NA	TGTGCCAGCAAGCGCCCAGGGCGTGGTAATGAAAAACTGTTTTTT	CASKRPGRGNEKLFF
TRBV7-2	NA	TRBJ1-1	NA	TGTGCCAGCAGCTTAGGTGGGGCTCACACTGAAGCTTTCTTT	CASSLGGAHTEAFF
TRBV4-2	NA	TRBJ1-4	TRBD1	TGTGCCAGCAGCCGGGGACAGACCAATGAAAAACTGTTTTTT	CASSRGQTNEKLFF
TRBV10-3	NA	TRBJ1-1	NA	TGTGCCATCAGTGAGTCGCGCAAAGCTTTCTTT	CAISESRKAFF
TRBV7-2	NA	TRBJ2-3	NA	TGTGCCAGCAGCTTAGATTTTGGCTCCCAGGGGCAGTATTTT	CASSLDFGSQGQYF
TRBV25-1	NA	TRBJ1-2	NA	TGTGCCAGCAGTGAATATCGGGACTCGCTCTCGGGCTACACCTTC	CASSEYRDSLSGYTF
TRBV10-3	NA	TRBJ1-1	NA	TGTGCCACCTCCAACCCCCAACGGAGCACTGAAGCTTTCTTT	CATSNPQRSTEAFF
TRBV19	NA	TRBJ1-1	NA	TGTGCCAGTAGTCTCAGGGGAAGGAACACTGAAGCTTTCTTT	CASSLRGRNTEAFF
TRBV7-9	NA	TRBJ2-6	TRBD1	TGTGCCAGCAGCTTTGGGACAGTCTCTGGGGCCAACGTCCTGACTTTC	CASSFGTVSGANVLTF
TRBV5-4	once	TRBJ2-3	TRBD2	TGTGCCAGCAGCTTGGGACTAGCGGGGGGGAGGGGTTTGCAGTATTTT	CASSLGLAGGRGLQYF